This T cell receptor beta chain appears in the sequencing data of a study of blood T cell repertoires in COVID-19 (dated by TCRdb to the early 2020s). In terms of the full investigation: Collaborator samples came from the United States, Italy and Spain and covered acute and convalescent phases of COVID-19. The prospective study material was composed of cDNA or gDNA derived from T cells, B-cell-depleted T cells, or PBMCs. The dataset comprised deeply sampled blood TCRbeta repertoires from subjects exposed to, actively infected with, or recovered from COVID-19. The repertoires were released in a freely available public database meant as a resource for research on the immune response to SARS-CoV-2. Samples came from the ongoing ImmuneRACE study (first 160 participants) plus 1,254 subjects from 6 global collaborators. The sample metadata nearly always contained a de-identified subject ID, COVID-19 status, age in years and sex. Where available, HLA class I and class II types were taken from metadata supplied by the sample provider and were not determined by assay-based typing. Points the paper makes about the study in general: The amount of clinical and demographic metadata varied by source and participant and was provided uncurated.

This clone has a single count. Its antigen specificity is not known. Per-nucleotide qualities are absent, and no much larger clonotype sits a single base away. TCRbeta CDR3 regions were amplified from genomic DNA by means of the immunoSEQ Assay, a bias-controlled multiplex PCR. Regarding the original processing steps: The number of nucleated cells in each sample was estimated from the amplification of reference gene primers within the assay. Sequence reads were collapsed and filtered to measure the absolute abundance of every unique TCRbeta CDR3 rearrangement. For each sample, productive Simpson clonality was calculated as the square root of Simpson's diversity index across productive rearrangements. This immuneACCESS table, as held by TCRdb, lists in-frame sequences with V and J called but not all clones. Of the missing ones, under half trace to an unresolved V gene in checked studies; the others have no known cause. V, J and clone size were drawn from that table, and D and trimming were deduced from the DNA. Recorded for this sample are some 89,000 clones; more than 65% of them occurred a single time. About 11% of the sample is in the top ten clones.

Whole blood was collected in K2EDTA tubes by collaborating institutions according to the institutions' own protocols. For TCRbeta analysis, collaborators shipped samples as frozen whole blood, isolated PBMCs, or DNA extracted from either of those sample types. From the cysteine up to the phenylalanine, the CDR3 has a length of 15 residues. Here the CDR3 DNA is all that survives: 45 bases in frame from base 1. At the junction V is shortened by 2 bases and J by 1 base, with 8 bases in between. Sequences KGHSH (CDR1) and LQKENI (CDR2) are obtained from the germline V gene. This clonotype originated in a man between 65 and 85 years old with acute or convalescent COVID-19. Source material: peripheral blood. Recombination joined TRBV18 with TRBJ1-4, with no confidently assigned D gene. This receptor has the CDR3 CASSPAGVTNEKLFF. Here is the DNA: TGTGCCAGCTCACCAGCCGGGGTAACTAATGAAAAACTGTTTTTT.